A few counts support the clone carrying this TCR beta chain. Every patient experienced relapse after autologous stem cell transplantation, and brentuximab vedotin exposure varied. The protocol was immunoSEQ multiplex PCR, while the TCRdb copy is restricted to in-frame clones and leaves out a portion. The sample shows 65,000 to 95,000 clones, about nine tenths of them seen only once. CDR1 SEHNR and CDR2 FQNEAQ come from the germline V gene (reference sequence). This CDR3 spans 15 amino acids. V lost 1 base and J lost 2, with 11 bases in between. The data originate from a study of PD-1 blockade in classical Hodgkin lymphoma.

This chain uses TRBV7-9 with TRBJ1-2; D not certain. This clonotype was obtained from a human donor with classical Hodgkin lymphoma. Sequenced here: peripheral blood mononuclear cells (PBMCs), sampled at baseline. The CDR3, as DNA: TGTGCCAGCAGCTTAGGGAGGAATCCAAACTATGGCTACACCTTC. Protein sequence: CASSLGRNPNYGYTF.